This entry is about one T cell receptor beta chain. TEMRA cells were enriched by FACS, while CD8+ and CD4+ T cells were obtained through a negative isolation that was performed magnetically. Random hexamers were used to reverse transcribe 0.5 to 1 ug of RNA. TCRdb recomputed calls from the immunoSEQ multiplex PCR reads with MiXCR, one row per CDR3 protein. Among 150,000 to 200,000 distinct CDR3 sequences listed, roughly nine tenths were seen once. The data are from a study of CD8 T cells in Susac syndrome. V lost 3 bases to trimming and J lost 2 bases, with 13 bases between them. The CDR3 has 15 amino acids. The germline V gene encodes CDR1 MNHNS and CDR2 SASEGT.

The source material was CD4+ T cells from PBMCs. This TCR came from a human donor in good health. The chain carries TRBV6-1 and TRBJ1-2; TRBD1 might be the D (5 bases). Here the CDR3 reads CASSEAPGTNYGYTF. In DNA form, the CDR3 reads TGTGCCAGCAGTGAGGCGCCCGGGACGAACTATGGCTACACCTTC.